This T cell receptor beta chain was captured in a study of blood T cell repertoires in COVID-19. Germline CDR1 reads MNHEY; CDR2 reads SVGAGI. The V gene lost 4 bases and the J gene lost 6 bases, with 10 bases spanning the gap. CDR3 length: 13 amino acids. TCRdb's copy holds only in-frame clones and misses some; the assay was immunoSEQ multiplex PCR. The sample contains about 240,000 clones, roughly 85% of which appear only once. The V and J genes are TRBV6-5 and TRBJ2-1; D ambiguous. The sequence was obtained from a woman aged 18-29 years with acute or convalescent COVID-19. Sequences were obtained from peripheral blood. Here the CDR3 reads CASSFHRTNEQFF. The CDR3, as DNA: TGTGCCAGCAGTTTCCATAGAACCAATGAGCAGTTCTTC.